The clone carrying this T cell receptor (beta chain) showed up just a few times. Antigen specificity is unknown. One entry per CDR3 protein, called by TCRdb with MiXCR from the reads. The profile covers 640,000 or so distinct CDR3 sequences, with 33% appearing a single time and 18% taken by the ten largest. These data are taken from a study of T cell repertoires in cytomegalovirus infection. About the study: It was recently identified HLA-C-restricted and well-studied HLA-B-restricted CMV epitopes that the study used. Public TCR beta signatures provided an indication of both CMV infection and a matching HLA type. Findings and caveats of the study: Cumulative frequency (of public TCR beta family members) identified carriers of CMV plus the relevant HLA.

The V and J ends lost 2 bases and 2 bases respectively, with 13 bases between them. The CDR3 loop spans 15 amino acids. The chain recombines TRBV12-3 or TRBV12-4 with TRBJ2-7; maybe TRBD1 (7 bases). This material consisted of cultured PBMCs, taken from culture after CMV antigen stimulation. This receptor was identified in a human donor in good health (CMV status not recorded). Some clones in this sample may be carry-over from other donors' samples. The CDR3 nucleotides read TGTGCCAGCAGTTTAACCCAGGGGGGAGCCTACGAGCAGTACTTC. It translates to CASSLTQGGAYEQYF.